Below are 11 T cell receptor beta chains sequenced from a single sample in a study of shared clonotypes between healthy human individuals. Sequencing was performed with immunoSEQ multiplex PCR; in TCRdb, only in-frame clones are kept and a portion is missing. The sample has some 1 million clones, around 74% seen once. The specimen was memory CD4+ T cells sorted from blood. The subset is: CD45RA-negative fraction. Source of these receptors: a young man in good health.

This clone was picked up a small number of times. The CDR3 spells CASVEPGERQPQHF. As DNA, the CDR3 is TGTGCTAGTGTGGAGCCCGGGGAACGTCAGCCCCAGCATTTT. The rearrangement uses TRBV12-5 and TRBJ1-5; no clear D. The V end lost 7 bases, the J end lost 6 bases, and 16 bases lay between the germline ends. Germline V gene data show CDR1 as LGHNT and CDR2 as FRNRAP. This CDR3 region has 14 residues.

On this clone: At one end, the junction sequence differs from germline, possibly due to a read error. The gene calls are TRBV2 and TRBJ1-2; D possibly corresponds to TRBD1 (5 bases). The CDR3 spans 14 residues. Germline V lookup: CDR1 SNHLY, CDR2 FYNNEI. The CDR3 sequence: CASSEARGTTSANF. The CDR3 region has the DNA TGTGCCAGCAGTGAAGCTAGGGGAACGACGTCTGCCAACTTC.

V and J are TRBV11-2 and TRBJ2-1, with 7 nucleotides matching TRBD2. There are 11 residues in the CDR3. Germline values: CDR1 SGHAT, CDR2 FQNNGV. Trimming took 5 bases from V and 13 from J; bases not matched to a gene: 5. The CDR3 region is CASSTAGSQFF. The CDR3 DNA reads TGTGCCAGCAGCACAGCGGGATCTCAGTTCTTC.

The rearrangement links TRBV7-3 to TRBJ2-3; TRBD1 is a possible D gene (5 bases). The CDR3 has 13 residues. Germline lookup yields CDR1 SGHTA and CDR2 FQGTGA. Trimming took off 5 bases at V and 3 bases at J, with 9 bases between the two ends. The CDR3: CASSEGVTDTQYF. The DNA for the CDR3 is TGTGCCAGCAGCGAAGGGGTTACAGATACGCAGTATTTT. Using reference TRBV7-3 and TRBJ2-3 for the parts outside the CDR3, the full variable domain is GAGVSQTPSNKVTEKGKYVELRCDPISGHTALYWYRQSLGQGPEFLIYFQGTGAADDSGLPNDRFFAVRPEGSVSTLKIQRTERGDSAVYLCASSEGVTDTQYFGPGTRLTVL.

The genes are TRBV11-3 and TRBJ2-3, with 9 bases that match TRBD2. Germline V gives CDR1 SGHNT, CDR2 YENEEA. The CDR3 spans 16 residues. V lost 0 bases and J lost 8; bases outside the gene matches: 9. The CDR3 nucleotides are TGTGCCAGCAGCTTAGAAAGCGGGGGGCCCGGAGGTACGCAGTATTTT. Encoded protein: CASSLESGGPGGTQYF.

The rearrangement uses TRBV10-3 and TRBJ1-3; D gene uncertain. Trimming took 6 bases from V and 4 from J, leaving 13 bases between them. This CDR3 region has 14 residues. Germline values: CDR1 ENHRY, CDR2 SYGVKD. CDR3 bases: TGTGCCATCAGCGAAGACATACAAGGAAACACCATATATTTT. It specifies CAISEDIQGNTIYF.

DNA for the CDR3: TGTGCCAGCAGGGGCACCCCCGGGGGGAGCTCCTACAATGAGCAGTTCTTC. The encoded protein is CASRGTPGGSSYNEQFF. The chain combines TRBV28 with TRBJ2-1; 7 bases line up with TRBD2. V shed 6 bases and J 0 bases; nucleotides not matched to a gene: 11. The germline CDR1 and CDR2 sequences are MDHEN and SYDVKM. The CDR3 consists of 17 residues. The full variable domain, in which reference TRBV28 and TRBJ2-1 provide the parts outside the CDR3, is DVKVTQSSRYLVKRTGEKVFLECVQDMDHENMFWYRQDPGLGLRLIYFSYDVKMKEKGDIPEGYSVSREKKERFSLILESASTNQTSMYLCASRGTPGGSSYNEQFFGPGTRLTVL.

The rearrangement links TRBV11-3 to TRBJ2-5, with TRBD2 matching over 11 bases. This CDR3 is 14 amino acids long. CDR1 and CDR2 (germline): SGHNT, YENEEA. V lost 5 bases to trimming and J lost 4 bases; unmatched junction nucleotides: 3. For the CDR3, the DNA is TGTGCCAGCAGCCTGACTAGCGGGGTAGAGACCCAGTACTTC. It translates to CASSLTSGVETQYF. Complete variable domain (other parts from reference TRBV11-3 and TRBJ2-5): EAGVVQSPRYKIIEKKQPVAFWCNPISGHNTLYWYLQNLGQGPELLIRYENEEAVDDSQLPKDRFSAERLKGVDSTLKIQPAELGDSAVYLCASSLTSGVETQYFGPGTRLLVL.

For the CDR3, the DNA is TGTGCCAGCGGAGGCGCGACCCAGTACTTC. Its translation is CASGGATQYF. The chain employs TRBV2 and TRBJ2-5; D is possibly TRBD2 (5 bases). Germline CDR1 reads SNHLY; CDR2 reads FYNNEI. This CDR3 spans 10 amino acids. The germline V and J ends were trimmed by 8 bases and 7 bases, with 8 bases remaining between them.

V is TRBV7-9 and J is TRBJ2-2; D remains ambiguous. The CDR3 contains 14 residues. CDR1 is SEHNR and CDR2 is FQNEAQ in the germline V gene (reference sequence). Trimming took 0 bases from V and 4 from J, leaving 6 bases between them. The DNA of the CDR3 is TGTGCCAGCAGCTTAGCCAGGTTCACCGGGGAGCTGTTTTTT. Its translation is CASSLARFTGELFF. The full variable domain, completed using reference TRBV7-9 and TRBJ2-2, is DTGVSQNPRHKITKRGQNVTFRCDPISEHNRLYWYRQTLGQGPEFLTYFQNEAQLEKSRLLSDRFSAERPKGSFSTLEIQRTEQGDSAMYLCASSLARFTGELFFGEGSRLTVL.

The gene calls are TRBV29-1 and TRBJ1-3; weak D call: TRBD1 (6 bases). The V gene's germline CDR1 is SQVTM and CDR2 ANQGSEA. CDR3 length equals 14 residues. V was trimmed by 4 bases and J by 1 base, leaving 11 bases between them. The CDR3, as DNA: TGCAGCGTTGGAGCAGGGGTATCTGGAAACACCATATATTTT. Translated, it gives CSVGAGVSGNTIYF.